The 17 T cell receptor beta chains reported below all come from one sample, sequenced in a study of T-cell memory formation after mild COVID-19. TCRdb ran MiXCR on the 5' RACE reads and lists one entry per CDR3 protein. The sample consists of roughly 190,000 distinct CDR3 sequences, around 16% of them appearing once. Sequenced: PBMCs or a T cell subset sorted from them (not recorded which). Every receptor here comes from an adult woman who had mild COVID-19 (a few samples of this study predate the infection). Cell type and time point are not known.

There are many counts of this clonotype. The chain uses TRBV7-8 and TRBJ1-1; no reliable D call. CDR3 length equals 18 residues. The germline gives CDR1 SGHVS, CDR2 FQNEAQ. Deletions cut 5 bases from V and 5 bases from J, with 27 bases between. CDR3 amino acids: CASSDHARSTSGRTEAFF. For the CDR3, the DNA is TGTGCCAGCAGCGACCATGCTCGGTCTACATCCGGTCGGACTGAAGCTTTCTTT.

The chain is built from TRBV12-3 or TRBV12-4 and TRBJ1-2; TRBD1 is a possible D gene (5 bases). The CDR3 has 15 amino acids. Trimming cost V 3 bases and J 4 bases, with 15 bases left between them. Here the CDR3 reads CASSFYSQGPYGYTF. The CDR3 DNA reads TGTGCCAGCAGTTTTTATAGTCAGGGACCCTATGGCTACACCTTC.

This chain links TRBV6-1 with TRBJ1-2; tentatively, D is TRBD1 (5 bases). Germline CDR1 is MNHNS and CDR2 is SASEGT. The CDR3 spans 15 residues. Trimming shortened V by 6 bases and J by 6 bases, and 20 bases separated the two germline ends. Here the CDR3 reads CASSPGSKGVDGYTF. For the CDR3, the DNA is TGTGCCAGCAGCCCGGGTTCAAAAGGGGTAGATGGCTACACCTTC.

This clonotype was counted between two and nine times. CDR3 residues: CASSPLGMNTEAFF. The CDR3 nucleotides read TGTGCCAGCTCACCTCTGGGCATGAACACTGAAGCTTTCTTT. The gene calls are TRBV18 and TRBJ1-1; no firm D call. V was pared by 3 bases and J by 0 bases, with 8 bases between. The CDR3 is 14 residues long. CDR1 and CDR2 from the germline V gene are KGHSH and LQKENI.

This clonotype was recorded a few times. The rearrangement links TRBV6-1 to TRBJ1-1, with D unresolved. V gave up 8 bases and J gave up 4 bases, with 14 bases separating them. CDR1 and CDR2 (germline): MNHNS, SASEGT. This CDR3 is built from 13 residues. CDR3 DNA sequence: TGTGCCAGCTGGCAGGCGCTGTCCACTGAAGCTTTCTTT. Its translation: CASWQALSTEAFF.

CDR3 in amino acids: CASSVWDSLTGELFF. As DNA, the CDR3 is TGTGCCAGCAGCGTTTGGGACAGCCTCACCGGGGAGCTGTTTTTT. The chain joins TRBV11-3 to TRBJ2-2; TRBD1 aligns across 7 bases. Germline V lookup: CDR1 SGHNT, CDR2 YENEEA. Trimming removed 5 bases from V and 4 bases from J; junction bases left unmatched: 7. This CDR3 has 15 residues. Together with reference TRBV11-3 and TRBJ2-2, the CDR3 gives the full variable domain: EAGVVQSPRYKIIEKKQPVAFWCNPISGHNTLYWYLQNLGQGPELLIRYENEEAVDDSQLPKDRFSAERLKGVDSTLKIQPAELGDSAVYLCASSVWDSLTGELFFGEGSRLTVL.

The chain employs TRBV6-1 and TRBJ1-1; tentative D call: TRBD1 (5 bases). Between the trimmed V and J ends, which lost 2 bases and 10 bases, there was a span of 17 bases. Germline V gene lookup returns CDR1 MNHNS and CDR2 SASEGT. The CDR3 loop spans 14 amino acids. The chain's CDR3 is CASSESVGGSAAFF. The CDR3 nucleotides are TGTGCCAGCAGTGAAAGCGTTGGGGGATCGGCAGCTTTCTTT.

The rearrangement uses TRBV24-1 and TRBJ2-2; D is unresolved. Trimming pared 6 bases from V and 4 bases from J, leaving 5 bases between. Germline values: CDR1 KGHDR, CDR2 SFDVKD. The CDR3 spans 12 residues. CDR3: CATSFLTGELFF. DNA of the CDR3: TGTGCCACCAGTTTCCTCACCGGGGAGCTGTTTTTT.

The V call is TRBV29-1, the J call TRBJ1-1, with D perhaps TRBD1 (6 bases). The length of the CDR3 is 13 residues. CDR1 and CDR2 (germline): SQVTM, ANQGSEA. V lost 4 bases, J lost 1 base, and 10 bases lay in between. The CDR3 region is CSVAPGANTEAFF. CDR3 in DNA: TGCAGCGTTGCGCCAGGGGCGAACACTGAAGCTTTCTTT.

This clonotype was picked up a small number of times. The rearrangement joins TRBV6-6 to TRBJ1-4, with TRBD1 identical over 8 bases. This CDR3 has 16 amino acids. Germline V gene lookup returns CDR1 MNHNY and CDR2 SVGAGI (reference sequence). V was clipped by 0 bases and J by 10 bases; unmatched bases: 10. The CDR3 DNA reads as TGTGCCAGCAGTTACTCGTCTCCTCGCGGACAGGGAAAACTGTTTTTT. This sequence encodes CASSYSSPRGQGKLFF.

The chain joins TRBV2 to TRBJ2-3; D unresolved. This CDR3 comprises 14 residues. Germline CDR1 is SNHLY and CDR2 is FYNNEI. Trimming shortened V by 3 bases and J by 2 bases, and 9 bases separated the two germline ends. CDR3 sequence (DNA): TGTGCCAGCAGTGATCGCTCGTCCACAGATACGCAGTATTTT. It translates to CASSDRSSTDTQYF.

This chain links TRBV18 with TRBJ2-1; 7 bases map to TRBD1. This CDR3 contains 14 residues. Germline lookup yields CDR1 KGHSH and CDR2 LQKENI. Trimming cost V 5 bases and J 5 bases; bases outside gene matches: 6. The CDR3 loop is CASSRGQVNNEQFF. The DNA of the CDR3 is TGTGCCAGCTCAAGAGGACAGGTCAACAATGAGCAGTTCTTC.

This sequence joins TRBV6-5 and TRBJ1-1; maybe TRBD1 (5 bases). V dropped 2 bases and J dropped 5 bases, with 9 bases sitting between them. This CDR3 contains 13 residues. Germline V gene lookup returns CDR1 MNHEY and CDR2 SVGAGI. The CDR3 DNA sequence: TGTGCCAGCAGTTACGGGAGGGGAACTGAAGCTTTCTTT. Translated: CASSYGRGTEAFF.

This chain connects TRBV5-1 to TRBJ1-1; D possibly corresponds to TRBD1 (5 bases). Germline lookup yields CDR1 SGHRS and CDR2 YFSETQ. Deletions cut 0 bases from V and 1 base from J, with 19 bases between. CDR3 length: 18 amino acids. CDR3 residues: CASSLVIYNRTENTEAFF. DNA of the CDR3: TGCGCCAGCAGCTTGGTAATATATAACAGGACGGAGAACACTGAAGCTTTCTTT. The full variable domain, rest sourced from reference TRBV5-1 and TRBJ1-1, is KAGVTQTPRYLIKTRGQQVTLSCSPISGHRSVSWYQQTPGQGLQFLFEYFSETQRNKGNFPGRFSGRQFSNSRSEMNVSTLELGDSALYLCASSLVIYNRTENTEAFFGQGTRLTVV.

This clonotype was seen more than once but under ten times. The chain links TRBV4-2 to TRBJ2-5, with TRBD2 matching 11 bases. Trimming removed 2 bases from V and 9 bases from J; junction bases left unmatched: 14. Per germline, CDR1 LGHNA and CDR2 YNFKEQ. The CDR3 loop spans 17 amino acids. CDR3 bases: TGTGCCAGCAGCCAATTGGCCGTAGCGGGAGGGCCTACCGCCCAGTACTTC. Protein: CASSQLAVAGGPTAQYF.

This clonotype came up a few times. The CDR3 DNA is TGTGCCAGCAGGCTTGACAGTCAGTATAGCAATCAGCCCCAGCATTTT. Amino acids: CASRLDSQYSNQPQHF. The genes are TRBV6-4 and TRBJ1-5; weak D call: TRBD1 (5 bases). From germline, CDR1 is MRHNA and CDR2 SNTAGT. Trimming pared 6 bases from V and 0 bases from J, leaving 15 bases between. This CDR3 is built from 16 residues.

A few counts support this clonotype. This sequence joins TRBV5-6 and TRBJ2-7, with 11 positions matching TRBD1. V lost 2 bases and J lost 7; bases outside the gene matches: 5. In germline, CDR1 is SGHDT, CDR2 YYEEEE. The length of the CDR3 is 14 residues. The CDR3 nucleotides are TGTGCCAGCAGCTTATGGGACAGGGGGTTTGAGCAGTACTTC. This sequence encodes CASSLWDRGFEQYF.